This TCR beta chain is drawn from a study of cytomegalovirus exposure and HLA in healthy donors. Germline trimming cut 2 bases from V and 0 bases from J; bases unmatched to any gene: 5. The V gene's germline CDR1 is SGHNT and CDR2 YYREEE (reference sequence). The CDR3 length is 18 residues. As concerns this clone: Its matching antigen is unknown.

The PCR contained 60 Vbeta and 13 Jbeta primers. Only in-frame clones appear in the TCRdb table, and some are missing; sequencing was by immunoSEQ multiplex PCR. This sample contains 65,000 to 95,000 clones. Overall study results and limits: In vitro, three CMV-associated chains proved specific for CMV antigens. TCR beta chains numbering more than 150 were designated cytomegalovirus-associated.

The receptor's source is a man aged 30-40 years in good health and CMV-seronegative. The chain is built from TRBV5-4 and TRBJ1-6; TRBD1 matches 10 bases. The source material was PBMCs. CDR3 residues: CASSLKGQGISYNSPLHF. The CDR3 bases are TGTGCCAGCAGCTTAAAGGGACAGGGGATCTCCTATAATTCACCCCTCCACTTT. Drawing the rest from reference TRBV5-4 and TRBJ1-6, the complete variable domain is ETGVTQSPTHLIKTRGQQVTLRCSSQSGHNTVSWYQQALGQGPQFIFQYYREEENGRGNFPPRFSGLQFPNYSSELNVNALELDDSALYLCASSLKGQGISYNSPLHFGNGTRLTVT.